These 16 T cell receptor beta chains originate from one sample sequenced in a study of post-analysis software for immune sequencing data. These receptors have no identified antigens. Each TCR beta cDNA library carried unique molecular identifiers. One entry per CDR3 protein, called by TCRdb with MiXCR from the PCR reads. The sample records some 690,000 distinct CDR3 sequences, 25% to 30% being singletons. General study points: Five or six TRBV segments, TRBV5-6, TRBV5-1 and TRBV20-1 among them, were found more frequent in patients than controls.

Input material: blood. The receptors come from a girl aged 10-17 years with multiple sclerosis.

This clonotype has only one observation. The V gene is TRBV20-1, the J gene TRBJ2-7, with 8 bases aligning to TRBD1. The CDR3 length is 13 residues. CDR1 DFQATT and CDR2 SNEGSKA come from the germline V gene (reference sequence). CDR3 in DNA: TGCAGGGCTCCCCGGGACAGGTCCTACGAGCAGTACTTC. Amino acid sequence: CRAPRDRSYEQYF.

This clonotype has just a few counts. CDR3 in DNA: TGTGCCAGCATCCCCCAGTCCGGGGCCAACGTCCTGACTTTC. This translates into CASIPQSGANVLTF. V is TRBV6-2 or TRBV6-3 and J is TRBJ2-6; D remains ambiguous. This CDR3 region has 14 residues. Germline values: CDR1 MNHEY, CDR2 SVGEGT. V lost 7 bases to trimming and J lost 4 bases, with 11 bases between them.

Comment on this clonotype: Mismatch with germline at one junction end may stem from a read error. The chain carries TRBV12-3 or TRBV12-4 and TRBJ1-6; the D is unclear. This CDR3 contains 13 residues. CDR3 protein: CASSPAPDSPPHF. The CDR3 bases are TGTGCCAGCAGTCCCGCCCCGGATTCACCCCCCCACTTT.

The CDR3 is CASSLRGANTDTQYF. As DNA, the CDR3 is TGTGCCAGCAGCCTGCGGGGCGCGAACACAGATACGCAGTATTTT. The rearrangement joins TRBV7-9 to TRBJ2-3; D possibly corresponds to TRBD2 (6 bases). V was shortened by 5 bases and J by 2 bases, with 14 bases between the two germline ends. The germline gives CDR1 SEHNR, CDR2 FQNEAQ (reference sequence). This CDR3 is 15 amino acids long.

The gene calls are TRBV20-1 and TRBJ1-3; the D is unclear. V was trimmed by 6 bases and J by 0 bases, leaving 12 bases between them. CDR1 DFQATT and CDR2 SNEGSKA come from the germline V gene (reference sequence). CDR3 length: 14 amino acids. In DNA, the CDR3 is TGCAGTGCGGTGACTGCGAACTCTGGAAACACCATATATTTT. As protein: CSAVTANSGNTIYF.

DNA for the CDR3: TGTGCCACCAGTGATCGCCTCGGCACTAGCGGGAGTTATGCTGAGCAGTTCTTC. Amino acids: CATSDRLGTSGSYAEQFF. The chain is built from TRBV24-1 and TRBJ2-1; 11 bases map to TRBD2. The CDR3 length is 18 residues. Germline loops: CDR1 KGHDR, CDR2 SFDVKD. J was trimmed by 9 bases and V by 3 bases; bases with no gene match: 15.

V gene TRBV20-1 combines with J gene TRBJ1-2, with 10 bases that match TRBD1. Germline V gene sequence: CDR1 DFQATT, CDR2 SNEGSKA (reference sequence). This CDR3 has 16 residues. V was pared by 6 bases and J by 0 bases, with 10 bases of the junction left unmatched. CDR3 sequence (DNA): TGCAGTGCCCAGGGACAGGGGCCCGAGGCTAACTATGGCTACACCTTC. It codes for CSAQGQGPEANYGYTF.

About this clonotype itself: The junction and the germline gene differ at one end; a read error may be behind it. The CDR3, as DNA: TGTGCCAACAGCTTGGTAGGGGGTAATAATTCACCCCTCCACTTT. This sequence encodes CANSLVGGNNSPLHF. The chain combines TRBV7-2 with TRBJ1-6; D might be TRBD1 (6 bases). The CDR3 totals 15 residues. Per germline, CDR1 SGHTA and CDR2 FQGNSA.

This clonotype was seen repeatedly, ten times or more. V gene TRBV6-4 combines with J gene TRBJ2-1; no definite D call. The germline V and J ends were trimmed by 2 bases and 3 bases, with 5 bases remaining between them. The CDR3 has 13 amino acids. From germline, CDR1 is MRHNA and CDR2 SNTAGT. In DNA, the CDR3 is TGTGCCAGCAGTGACGGCCTCTACAATGAGCAGTTCTTC. It codes for CASSDGLYNEQFF.

The chain carries TRBV10-3 and TRBJ2-3, with 10 bases lining up with TRBD2. V shed 0 bases and J 2 bases; nucleotides not matched to a gene: 2. The CDR3 length is 16 residues. CDR1 and CDR2 from the germline V gene are ENHRY and SYGVKD. The DNA of the CDR3 is TGTGCCATCAGTGAGTCAGCGGGGGGGTCCACAGATACGCAGTATTTT. Its translation is CAISESAGGSTDTQYF.

This clonotype was detected only a few times. V is TRBV10-3 and J is TRBJ2-3; the D gene is possibly TRBD1 (6 bases). In germline, CDR1 is ENHRY, CDR2 SYGVKD. V gave up 0 bases and J gave up 0 bases, with 10 bases separating them. CDR3 length: 16 residues. CDR3 DNA: TGTGCCATCAGTGAGTCCTGGGGGCCTAGCACAGATACGCAGTATTTT. Translated, it gives CAISESWGPSTDTQYF.

The chain recombines TRBV5-1 with TRBJ2-5; a weak D match, TRBD1 (6 bases). Germline V gives CDR1 SGHRS, CDR2 YFSETQ. This CDR3 region has 14 residues. The V gene lost 4 bases and the J gene lost 3 bases, with 13 bases spanning the gap. The CDR3 sequence: CASSLQGQKETQYF. Here the CDR3 DNA reads TGCGCCAGCAGCCTTCAGGGGCAGAAAGAGACCCAGTACTTC.

The chain employs TRBV9 and TRBJ1-1; TRBD1 matches at 8 bases. CDR3 length equals 17 residues. Trimming took 5 bases from V and 2 from J; bases not matched to a gene: 14. CDR1 SGDLS and CDR2 YYNGEE come from the germline V gene. The DNA of the CDR3 is TGTGCCAGCAGTCCCAGGGGGCGAGGAGGCCGTAACACTGAAGCTTTCTTT. It codes for CASSPRGRGGRNTEAFF.

The chain recombines TRBV6-6 with TRBJ2-5; TRBD2 aligns across 10 bases. Per germline, CDR1 MNHNY and CDR2 SVGAGI (reference sequence). The V gene end was trimmed by 6 bases and the J gene end by 5 bases; junction bases not matched to a gene: 9. This CDR3 spans 15 amino acids. The CDR3 DNA sequence: TGTGCCAGCAGACGAGCGGGAGGGACGCGGGAGACCCAGTACTTC. Protein: CASRRAGGTRETQYF.

The V gene is TRBV29-1, the J gene TRBJ2-1; 7 positions match TRBD1. CDR3 size: 12 residues. Germline V gives CDR1 SQVTM, CDR2 ANQGSEA. V lost 5 bases and J lost 10; bases outside the gene matches: 8. CDR3 residues: CSVPPTGVEQFF. Here the CDR3 DNA reads TGCAGCGTTCCCCCCACAGGGGTCGAGCAGTTCTTC.

In this sample, this clonotype turned up a few times. This chain connects TRBV7-2 to TRBJ2-5; D remains ambiguous. Trimming removed 4 bases from V and 5 bases from J, with 11 bases in between. CDR1 and CDR2 (germline): SGHTA, FQGNSA. The CDR3 contains 13 residues. The CDR3 reads CASSSARLETQYF. In DNA, the CDR3 is TGTGCCAGCAGCTCAGCTAGACTCGAGACCCAGTACTTC.